The 5 T cell receptor beta chains given below trace back to one sample, sequenced in a study of blood T cell repertoires in COVID-19. Generated by immunoSEQ multiplex PCR, the TCRdb table keeps only in-frame clones and is missing some. This table has roughly 52,000 clones, approximately 86% appearing once. Sequencing input: peripheral blood. These receptors originate from a man in his forties or fifties with COVID-19, enrolled during active disease.

The chain has TRBV19 and TRBJ1-1; TRBD1 matches at 8 bases. There are 16 residues in the CDR3. The J segment lost 0 bases and the V segment lost 3 bases, leaving 6 bases of the junction unmatched. The germline CDR1 and CDR2 sequences are LNHDA and SQIVND (reference sequence). The DNA of the CDR3 is TGTGCCAGTAGTATTATCCAGGGGGCTATGAACACTGAAGCTTTCTTT. The encoded protein is CASSIIQGAMNTEAFF.

V usage is TRBV2 and J usage is TRBJ1-3; TRBD1 aligns across 7 bases. Germline V gene data show CDR1 as SNHLY and CDR2 as FYNNEI. The CDR3 is 15 residues long. With 4 bases clipped from V and 0 bases from J, the junction kept 3 bases outside the gene matches. This chain's CDR3 is CASSGDSFSGNTIYF. The CDR3 DNA sequence: TGTGCCAGCAGTGGGGACAGCTTCTCTGGAAACACCATATATTTT. Together with reference TRBV2 and TRBJ1-3, the CDR3 gives the full variable domain: EPEVTQTPSHQVTQMGQEVILRCVPISNHLYFYWYRQILGQKVEFLVSFYNNEISEKSEIFDDQFSVERPDGSNFTLKIRSTKLEDSAMYFCASSGDSFSGNTIYFGEGSWLTVV.

V gene TRBV2 combines with J gene TRBJ1-3, with D maybe TRBD1 (5 bases). The CDR3 is 17 amino acids. From germline, CDR1 is SNHLY and CDR2 FYNNEI. V was clipped by 5 bases and J by 0 bases, with 17 bases between them. The CDR3 DNA is TGTGCCAGCAGTTCAGGGTTGGGGTCCCTCTCTGGAAACACCATATATTTT. It translates to CASSSGLGSLSGNTIYF.

CDR3 sequence: CASSLQGTSNQPQHF. CDR3 sequence (DNA): TGCGCCAGCAGCCTACAGGGTACTAGCAATCAGCCCCAGCATTTT. The chain has TRBV5-1 and TRBJ1-5, with D possibly matching TRBD1 (6 bases). The CDR3 is 15 residues long. In germline, CDR1 is SGHRS, CDR2 YFSETQ. Trimming removed 4 bases at V and 0 bases at J, with 11 bases between.

The rearrangement uses TRBV5-4 and TRBJ1-1; weak D call: TRBD1 (5 bases). V dropped 0 bases and J dropped 0 bases, with 6 bases sitting between them. Germline CDR1 and CDR2: SGHNT and YYREEE (reference sequence). The CDR3 has 14 amino acids. The CDR3 sequence is CASSLGQMNTEAFF. DNA of the CDR3: TGTGCCAGCAGCTTGGGACAGATGAACACTGAAGCTTTCTTT.